Each of the 10 T cell receptor beta chains below was sequenced from the same sample in a study of cytomegalovirus exposure and HLA in healthy donors. This PCR relied on a set of 60 Vbeta primers and 13 Jbeta primers. Generated by immunoSEQ multiplex PCR, the TCRdb table keeps only in-frame clones and is missing some. This repertoire shows 150,000 to 190,000 clones, around 74% found once; its top ten account for approximately 1.3%. Source material: PBMCs. The receptors derive from a man aged 18 to 35 in good health and CMV-seronegative.

CDR3 region: CASSFQPGGTSGPYEQYF. CDR3 sequence (DNA): TGTGCCAGCAGCTTTCAACCGGGTGGGACTAGCGGACCCTACGAGCAGTACTTC. This chain connects TRBV11-2 to TRBJ2-7, with TRBD2 identical over 11 bases. The CDR3 consists of 18 residues. Germline assignment: CDR1 SGHAT and CDR2 FQNNGV. V shed 3 bases and J 2 bases; nucleotides not matched to a gene: 12.

The V and J genes are TRBV29-1 and TRBJ2-5; TRBD1 matches at 7 bases. In germline, CDR1 is SQVTM, CDR2 ANQGSEA. V gave up 3 bases and J gave up 3 bases; unmatched junction bases: 1. CDR3 length: 12 residues. Here the CDR3 DNA reads TGCAGCGTTGATACAGGGGAAGAGACCCAGTACTTC. Translated: CSVDTGEETQYF.

This clone appeared a few times. This chain joins TRBV2 and TRBJ2-1; D is ambiguous. The CDR3 length is 13 residues. CDR1 and CDR2 from the germline V gene are SNHLY and FYNNEI. V lost 6 bases to trimming and J lost 8 bases, with 14 bases between them. CDR3 protein: CASSRFVQDEQFF. Here the CDR3 DNA reads TGTGCCAGCAGCCGGTTCGTTCAGGATGAGCAGTTCTTC.

This chain joins TRBV7-9 and TRBJ1-4; D unresolved. The V gene lost 5 bases and the J gene lost 6 bases, with 7 bases spanning the gap. CDR1 is SEHNR, CDR2 FQNEAQ, per germline (reference sequence). The CDR3 covers 12 residues. CDR3 sequence reads: CASSLSDEKLFF. The CDR3 coding sequence is TGTGCCAGCAGCCTGTCGGATGAAAAACTGTTTTTT.

V usage is TRBV11-2 and J usage is TRBJ2-2; D gene unclear. V was shortened by 9 bases and J by 1 base, with 9 bases between the two germline ends. CDR1 is SGHAT, CDR2 FQNNGV, per germline. The length of the CDR3 is 13 residues. As DNA, the CDR3 is TGTGCCAGTACCCCGAGGAACACCGGGGAGCTGTTTTTT. It is translated as CASTPRNTGELFF.

The chain has TRBV7-2 and TRBJ2-2; 9 bases fit TRBD2. The germline CDR1 and CDR2 sequences are SGHTA and FQGNSA. V was pared by 3 bases and J by 6 bases, with 2 bases of the junction left unmatched. CDR3 size: 14 residues. DNA for the CDR3: TGTGCCAGCAGCTTGGCGGGAGGGCCCGGGGAGCTGTTTTTT. Protein sequence: CASSLAGGPGELFF.

J is TRBJ1-5 and V is TRBV2; D unclear. The CDR3 extends over 15 amino acids. CDR1 and CDR2 from the germline V gene are SNHLY and FYNNEI. The V gene lost 5 bases and the J gene lost 3 bases, with 14 bases spanning the gap. The CDR3 DNA is TGTGCCAGCAGTTCAACAGATCTTGACAATCAGCCCCAGCATTTT. Protein: CASSSTDLDNQPQHF.

V is TRBV6-5 and J is TRBJ1-5; no reliable D call. V lost 6 bases, J lost 3 bases, and 12 bases lay in between. Germline V gene data show CDR1 as MNHEY and CDR2 as SVGAGI. The CDR3 runs 14 residues. CDR3 sequence: CASSPPGFNQPQHF. The DNA for the CDR3 is TGTGCCAGCAGCCCACCGGGGTTCAATCAGCCCCAGCATTTT.

The gene calls are TRBV5-1 and TRBJ2-3, with TRBD2 matching 7 bases. This CDR3 has 13 residues. With V trimmed by 5 bases and J by 2 bases, 2 bases remained unmatched. Per the germline V gene, CDR1 is SGHRS and CDR2 is YFSETQ. In nucleotides, the CDR3 is TGCGCCAGCAGGGCGGGAGCCACAGATACGCAGTATTTT. Its protein product is CASRAGATDTQYF.

This rearrangement joins TRBV13 to TRBJ2-2; maybe TRBD1 (5 bases). Trimming removed 6 bases from V and 3 bases from J, with 11 bases in between. This CDR3 has 14 amino acids. Germline CDR1 is PRHDT and CDR2 is FYEKMQ (reference sequence). In DNA, the CDR3 is TGTGCCAGCAGGCGAAGGGGTGACACCGGGGAGCTGTTTTTT. Encoded protein: CASRRRGDTGELFF.